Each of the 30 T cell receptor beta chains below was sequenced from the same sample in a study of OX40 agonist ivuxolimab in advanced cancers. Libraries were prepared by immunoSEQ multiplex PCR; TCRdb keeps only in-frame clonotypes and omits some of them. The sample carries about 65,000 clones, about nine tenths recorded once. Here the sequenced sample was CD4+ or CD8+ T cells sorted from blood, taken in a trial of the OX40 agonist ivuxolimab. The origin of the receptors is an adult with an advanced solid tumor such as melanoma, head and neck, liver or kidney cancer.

CDR3 coding DNA: TGTGCCTGGGGAGTTTCCGGGGCGGCCCTCCACTTT. This codes for CAWGVSGAALHF. The V and J genes are TRBV30 and TRBJ1-6; D perhaps matches TRBD1 (5 bases). In germline, CDR1 is GTSNPN, CDR2 SVGIG (reference sequence). The CDR3 runs to 12 residues. The V gene lost 5 bases and the J gene lost 14 bases, with 16 bases spanning the gap. Full variable domain (remainder filled in from reference TRBV30 and TRBJ1-6): SQTIHQWPATLVQPVGSPLSLECTVEGTSNPNLYWYRQAAGRGLQLLFYSVGIGQISSEVPQNLSASRPQDRQFILSSKKLLLSDSGFYLCAWGVSGAALHFGNGTRLTVT.

The CDR3 DNA sequence: TGTGCCAGCAGTTACTCCCGGACCCTAACCTACGAGCAGTACTTC. Translated: CASSYSRTLTYEQYF. This chain joins TRBV6-5 and TRBJ2-7; D gene ambiguous. This CDR3 has 15 amino acids. V was shortened by 0 bases and J by 2 bases, with 11 bases between the two germline ends. Germline-derived CDR1 and CDR2 are MNHEY and SVGAGI.

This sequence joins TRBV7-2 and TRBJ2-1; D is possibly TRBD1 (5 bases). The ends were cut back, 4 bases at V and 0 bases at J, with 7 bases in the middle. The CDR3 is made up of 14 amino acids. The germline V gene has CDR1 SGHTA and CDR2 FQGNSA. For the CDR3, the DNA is TGTGCCAGCAGCTACGACAGCTCCTACAATGAGCAGTTCTTC. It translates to CASSYDSSYNEQFF. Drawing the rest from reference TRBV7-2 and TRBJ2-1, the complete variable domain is GAGVSQSPSNKVTEKGKDVELRCDPISGHTALYWYRQSLGQGLEFLIYFQGNSAPDKSGLPSDRFSAERTGGSVSTLTIQRTQQEDSAVYLCASSYDSSYNEQFFGPGTRLTVL.

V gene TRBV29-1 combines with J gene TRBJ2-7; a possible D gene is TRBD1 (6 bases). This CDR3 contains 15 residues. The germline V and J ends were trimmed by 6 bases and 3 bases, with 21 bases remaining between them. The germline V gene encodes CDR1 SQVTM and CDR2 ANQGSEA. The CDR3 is CSVVGHHTPSYEQYF. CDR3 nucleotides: TGCAGCGTCGTGGGACATCATACCCCTAGCTACGAGCAGTACTTC.

CDR3 DNA sequence: TGTGCCACCAGCAGGGAGGGCCCCAGGATCTACGAGCAGTACTTC. Translating it yields CATSREGPRIYEQYF. The rearrangement joins TRBV15 to TRBJ2-7, with D possibly matching TRBD2 (6 bases). CDR1 and CDR2 from the germline V gene are LNHNV and YYDKDF (reference sequence). This CDR3 comprises 15 residues. Trimming took 3 bases from V and 3 from J, leaving 15 bases between them. Based on the CDR3 plus reference TRBV15 and TRBJ2-7, the full variable domain is DAMVIQNPRYQVTQFGKPVTLSCSQTLNHNVMYWYQQKSSQAPKLLFHYYDKDFNNEADTPDNFQSRRPNTSFCFLDIRSPGLGDTAMYLCATSREGPRIYEQYFGPGTRLTVT.

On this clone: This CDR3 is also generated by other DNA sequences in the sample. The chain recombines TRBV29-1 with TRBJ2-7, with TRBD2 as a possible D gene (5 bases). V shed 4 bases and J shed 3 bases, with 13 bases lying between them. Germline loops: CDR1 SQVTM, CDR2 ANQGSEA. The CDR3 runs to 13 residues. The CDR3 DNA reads TGCAGCGTTGGTCGGGTTGGAGGCTACGAGCAGTACTTC. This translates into CSVGRVGGYEQYF.

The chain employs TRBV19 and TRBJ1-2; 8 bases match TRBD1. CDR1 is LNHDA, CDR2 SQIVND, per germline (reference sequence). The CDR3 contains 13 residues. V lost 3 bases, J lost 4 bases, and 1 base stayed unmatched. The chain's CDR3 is CASSMGQVYGYTF. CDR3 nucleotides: TGTGCCAGTAGTATGGGACAGGTCTATGGCTACACCTTC.

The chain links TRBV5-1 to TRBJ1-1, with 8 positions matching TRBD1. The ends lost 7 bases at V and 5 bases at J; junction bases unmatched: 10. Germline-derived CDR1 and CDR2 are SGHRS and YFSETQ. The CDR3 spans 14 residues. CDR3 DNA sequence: TGCGCCAGCGGGTCCCTCACAGGGGGTACTGAAGCTTTCTTT. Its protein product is CASGSLTGGTEAFF.

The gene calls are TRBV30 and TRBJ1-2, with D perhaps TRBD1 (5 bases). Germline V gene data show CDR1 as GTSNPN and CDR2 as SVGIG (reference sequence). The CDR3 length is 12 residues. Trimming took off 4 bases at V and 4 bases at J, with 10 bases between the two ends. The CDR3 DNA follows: TGTGCCTGGACTTCAGGGAGCTATGGCTACACCTTC. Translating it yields CAWTSGSYGYTF.

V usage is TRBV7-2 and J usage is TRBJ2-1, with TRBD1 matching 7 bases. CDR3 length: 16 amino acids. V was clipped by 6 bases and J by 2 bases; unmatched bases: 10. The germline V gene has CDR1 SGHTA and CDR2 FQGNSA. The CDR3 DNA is TGTGCCAGCAGAGGGGGCAGGGACAGCCCCTACAATGAGCAGTTCTTC. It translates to CASRGGRDSPYNEQFF.

The CDR3, as DNA: TGTGCCAGCAGCTCCCAGCGGGGAGGGGTACAAGAAAAACTGTTTTTT. Encoded protein: CASSSQRGGVQEKLFF. The V gene is TRBV7-2, the J gene TRBJ1-4; perhaps TRBD1 as D (5 bases). The germline V gene has CDR1 SGHTA and CDR2 FQGNSA. V was cut by 4 bases and J by 8 bases, with 20 bases left in between. This CDR3 has 16 residues.

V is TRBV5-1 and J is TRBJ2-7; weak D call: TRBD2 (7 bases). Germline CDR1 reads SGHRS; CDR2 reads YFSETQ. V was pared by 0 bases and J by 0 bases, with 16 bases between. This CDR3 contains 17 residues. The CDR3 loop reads CASSLGPLGGASYEQYF. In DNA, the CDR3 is TGCGCCAGCAGCTTGGGCCCGCTGGGGGGGGCCTCCTACGAGCAGTACTTC. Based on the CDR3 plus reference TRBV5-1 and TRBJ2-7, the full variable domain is KAGVTQTPRYLIKTRGQQVTLSCSPISGHRSVSWYQQTPGQGLQFLFEYFSETQRNKGNFPGRFSGRQFSNSRSEMNVSTLELGDSALYLCASSLGPLGGASYEQYFGPGTRLTVT.

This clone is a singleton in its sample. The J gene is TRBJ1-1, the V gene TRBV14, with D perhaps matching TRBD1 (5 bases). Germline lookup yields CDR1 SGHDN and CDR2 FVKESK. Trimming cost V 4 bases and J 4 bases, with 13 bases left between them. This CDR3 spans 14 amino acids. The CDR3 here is CASSRTRAGTEAFF. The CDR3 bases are TGTGCCAGCAGCCGGACCAGGGCGGGCACTGAAGCTTTCTTT. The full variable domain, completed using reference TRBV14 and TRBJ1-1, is EAGVTQFPSHSVIEKGQTVTLRCDPISGHDNLYWYRRVMGKEIKFLLHFVKESKQDESGMPNNRFLAERTGGTYSTLKVQPAELEDSGVYFCASSRTRAGTEAFFGQGTRLTVV.

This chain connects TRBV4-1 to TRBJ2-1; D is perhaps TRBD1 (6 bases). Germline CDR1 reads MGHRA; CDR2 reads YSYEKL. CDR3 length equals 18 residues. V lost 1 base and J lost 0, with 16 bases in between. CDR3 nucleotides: TGCGCCAGCAGCCAAGGGATGGGGGCCCTAAGCTCCTACAATGAGCAGTTCTTC. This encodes CASSQGMGALSSYNEQFF.

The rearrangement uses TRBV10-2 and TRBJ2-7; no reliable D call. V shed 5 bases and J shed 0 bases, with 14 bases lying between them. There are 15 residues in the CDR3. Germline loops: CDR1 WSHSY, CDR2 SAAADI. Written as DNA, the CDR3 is TGCGCCAGCAGTAGTTCAGCCGATAGCTCCTACGAGCAGTACTTC. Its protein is CASSSSADSSYEQYF.

The CDR3 nucleotides read TGTGCCAGCAGCCCGGACAGGGGCGCGGCTTTCTTT. It yields the protein CASSPDRGAAFF. The chain uses TRBV6-5 and TRBJ1-1; 9 positions agree with TRBD1. Per the germline V gene, CDR1 is MNHEY and CDR2 is SVGAGI. The CDR3 is made up of 12 amino acids. Trimming removed 6 bases from V and 11 bases from J; junction bases left unmatched: 7.

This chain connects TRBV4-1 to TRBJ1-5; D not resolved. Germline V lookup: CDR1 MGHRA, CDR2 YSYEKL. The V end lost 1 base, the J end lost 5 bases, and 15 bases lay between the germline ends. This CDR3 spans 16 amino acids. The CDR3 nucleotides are TGCGCCAGCAGCCAAGTCTCGGGTGAGAGGGATCAGCCCCAGCATTTT. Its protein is CASSQVSGERDQPQHF.

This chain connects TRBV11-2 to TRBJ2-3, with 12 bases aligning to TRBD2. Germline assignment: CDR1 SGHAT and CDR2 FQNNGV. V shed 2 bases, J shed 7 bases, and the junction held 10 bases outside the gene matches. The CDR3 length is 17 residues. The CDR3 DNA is TGTGCCAGCAGCTTAAAATTCAGTACTAGCGGGGGGTATACGCAGTATTTT. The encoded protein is CASSLKFSTSGGYTQYF.

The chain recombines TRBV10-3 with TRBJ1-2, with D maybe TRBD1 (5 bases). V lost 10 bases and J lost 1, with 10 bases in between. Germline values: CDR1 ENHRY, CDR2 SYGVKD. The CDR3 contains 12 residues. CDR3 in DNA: TGTGCCACTAGCGGGGGTAACTATGGCTACACCTTC. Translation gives CATSGGNYGYTF.

The CDR3 nucleotides are TGTGCCAGCTCACCCCAGCCCTCCGGGACAGGGGAACGAGATACGCAGTATTTT. It specifies CASSPQPSGTGERDTQYF. This chain links TRBV18 with TRBJ2-3, with 10 positions matching TRBD1. From germline, CDR1 is KGHSH and CDR2 LQKENI. The V segment lost 3 bases and the J segment 5 bases; nucleotides outside the gene matches: 14. The CDR3 is 18 amino acids.

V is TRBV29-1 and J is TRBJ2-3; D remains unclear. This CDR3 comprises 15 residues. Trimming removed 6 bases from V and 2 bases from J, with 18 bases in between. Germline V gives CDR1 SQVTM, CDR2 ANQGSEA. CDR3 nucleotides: TGCAGCGTCCACCTGAGGTTAGAGCCCACAGATACGCAGTATTTT. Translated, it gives CSVHLRLEPTDTQYF.

The CDR3 coding sequence is TGTGCCAGCAGTGAATATCGGGGAAAGCCCCAGCATTTT. This sequence encodes CASSEYRGKPQHF. The chain links TRBV25-1 to TRBJ1-5, with no clear D. Trimming cost V 0 bases and J 8 bases, with 8 bases left between them. The CDR3 length is 13 residues. In germline, CDR1 is MGHDK, CDR2 SYGVNS.

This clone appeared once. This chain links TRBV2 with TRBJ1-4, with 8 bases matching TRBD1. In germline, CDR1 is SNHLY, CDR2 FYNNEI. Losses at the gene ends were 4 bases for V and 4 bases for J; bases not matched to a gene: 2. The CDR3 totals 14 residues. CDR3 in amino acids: CASSATGVNEKLFF. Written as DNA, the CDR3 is TGTGCCAGCAGTGCGACAGGGGTTAATGAAAAACTGTTTTTT.

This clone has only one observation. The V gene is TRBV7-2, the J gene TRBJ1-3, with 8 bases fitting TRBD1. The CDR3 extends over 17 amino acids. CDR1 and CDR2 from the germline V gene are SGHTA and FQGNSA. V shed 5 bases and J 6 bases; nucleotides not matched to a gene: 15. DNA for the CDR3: TGTGCCAGCAGCCCAGACGCGACAGGACAGGGAAAAAACACCATATATTTT. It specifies CASSPDATGQGKNTIYF. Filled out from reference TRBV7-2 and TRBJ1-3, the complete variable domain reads GAGVSQSPSNKVTEKGKDVELRCDPISGHTALYWYRQSLGQGLEFLIYFQGNSAPDKSGLPSDRFSAERTGGSVSTLTIQRTQQEDSAVYLCASSPDATGQGKNTIYFGEGSWLTVV.

This CDR3 reads CAWSRDRPAGYTF. CDR3 nucleotide sequence: TGTGCCTGGAGTCGGGACAGGCCGGCAGGCTACACCTTC. The J gene is TRBJ1-2, the V gene TRBV30; 8 bases are shared with TRBD1. The germline gives CDR1 GTSNPN, CDR2 SVGIG (reference sequence). The CDR3 extends over 13 amino acids. V was clipped by 2 bases and J by 8 bases; unmatched bases: 7.

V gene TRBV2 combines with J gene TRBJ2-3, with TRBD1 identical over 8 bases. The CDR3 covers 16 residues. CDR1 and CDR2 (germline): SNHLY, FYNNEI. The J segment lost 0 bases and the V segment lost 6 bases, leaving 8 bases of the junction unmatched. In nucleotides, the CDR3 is TGTGCCAGCAGACTCAGGACAGGGCCTAGCACAGATACGCAGTATTTT. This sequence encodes CASRLRTGPSTDTQYF.

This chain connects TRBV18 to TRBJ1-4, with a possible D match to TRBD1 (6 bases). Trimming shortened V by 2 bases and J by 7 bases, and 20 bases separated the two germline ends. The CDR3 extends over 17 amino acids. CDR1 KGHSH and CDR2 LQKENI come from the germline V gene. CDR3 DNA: TGTGCCAGCTCACCATATCGTCCCGCACAGGGCGGTGAAAAACTGTTTTTT. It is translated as CASSPYRPAQGGEKLFF.

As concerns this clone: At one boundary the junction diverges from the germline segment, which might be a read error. In nucleotides, the CDR3 is TGTGCTAGCAGCTTAGCGACAGGGGGGGGGTACAATGAGCAGTTCTTC. Its translation is CASSLATGGGYNEQFF. The rearrangement links TRBV7-7 to TRBJ2-1; TRBD1 matches at 9 bases. Germline-derived CDR1 and CDR2 are SSHAT and FNYEAQ (reference sequence). CDR3 size: 16 residues.

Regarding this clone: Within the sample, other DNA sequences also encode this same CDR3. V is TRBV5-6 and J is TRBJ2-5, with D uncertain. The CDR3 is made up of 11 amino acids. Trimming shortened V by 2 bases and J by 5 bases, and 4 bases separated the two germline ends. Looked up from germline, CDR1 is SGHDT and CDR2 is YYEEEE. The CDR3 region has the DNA TGTGCCAGCAGCTTTGATGAGACCCAGTACTTC. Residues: CASSFDETQYF.

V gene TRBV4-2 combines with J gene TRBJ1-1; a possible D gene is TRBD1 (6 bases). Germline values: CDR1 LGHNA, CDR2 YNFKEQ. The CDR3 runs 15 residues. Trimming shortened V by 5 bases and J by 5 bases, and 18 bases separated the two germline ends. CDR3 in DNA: TGTGCCAGCAGCTTGCCCCCAGGGGCCGCAACTGAAGCTTTCTTT. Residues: CASSLPPGAATEAFF.